This T cell receptor (beta chain) was found in a study of identical twins. Germline values: CDR1 LGHNA, CDR2 YNFKEQ. The CDR3 contains 15 residues. Study-wide points: Zero-insertion analyses could be partly confounded by invariant MAIT and iNKT cells. Compared with unrelated sharing, twin-shared out-of-frame alpha sequences had more low-probability sequences. Researchers reported weaker excess twin sharing in beta out-of-frame sequences.

Addition of a universal primer site occurred through template switching, and cDNA carried unique molecular identifiers. TCRdb processed the 5' RACE reads anew with MiXCR; each CDR3 protein has one entry. This table has roughly 1,500,000 distinct CDR3 sequences, 25% to 35% appearing once. This clonotype showed up many times. Antigen: not known. V is TRBV4-2 and J is TRBJ2-7; no clear D gene. Matching the DNA end better, TRBJ2-5 makes the J call doubtful. This sequence originates from a newborn girl in good health. Sample: cord blood. CDR3: CASSQESGVGKTQYF. CDR3 DNA: TGTGCCAGCAGCCAAGAATCAGGTGTGGGGAAGACCCAGTACTTC.